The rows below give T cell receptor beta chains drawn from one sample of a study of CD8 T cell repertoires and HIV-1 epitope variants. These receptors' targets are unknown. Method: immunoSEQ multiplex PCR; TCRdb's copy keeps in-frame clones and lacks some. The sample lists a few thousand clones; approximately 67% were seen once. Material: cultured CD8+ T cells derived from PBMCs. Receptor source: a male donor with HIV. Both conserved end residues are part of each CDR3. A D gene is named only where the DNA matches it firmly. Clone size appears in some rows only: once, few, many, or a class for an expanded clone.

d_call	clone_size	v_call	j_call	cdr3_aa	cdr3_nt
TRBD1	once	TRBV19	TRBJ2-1	CASTPEMTGVTYNEQFF	TGTGCCAGTACCCCCGAAATGACAGGGGTCACCTACAATGAGCAGTTCTTC
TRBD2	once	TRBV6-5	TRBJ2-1	CASSLSGRALDEQFF	TGTGCCAGCAGTCTTAGCGGGAGGGCCCTCGATGAGCAGTTCTTC
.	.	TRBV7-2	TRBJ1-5	CASSLRPNQPQHF	TGTGCCAGCAGCCTTCGACCTAATCAGCCCCAGCATTTT
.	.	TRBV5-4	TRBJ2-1	CASSFLRGDEQFF	TGTGCCAGCAGTTTCCTCAGAGGGGATGAGCAGTTCTTC
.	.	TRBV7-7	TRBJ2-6	CASSTASVPQSRANVLTF	TGTGCCAGCAGCACGGCGTCAGTGCCACAAAGTCGGGCCAACGTCCTGACTTTC
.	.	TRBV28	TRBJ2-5	CASSSVDRDQETQHF	TGTGCCAGCAGTTCCGTCGACCGAGACCAAGAGACCCAGCACTTC
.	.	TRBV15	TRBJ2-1	CATSRSQAGNEQFF	TGTGCCACCAGCAGAAGCCAGGCGGGGAATGAGCAGTTCTTC
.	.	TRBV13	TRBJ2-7	CASSLAGSSYEQYF	TGTGCCAGCAGCTTAGCCGGGAGCTCCTACGAGCAGTACTTC
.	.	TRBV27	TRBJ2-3	CASRSTTTATSTDTQYF	TGTGCCAGCAGATCCACCACGACAGCTACTAGCACAGATACGCAGTATTTT
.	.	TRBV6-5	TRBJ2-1	CASSYEFGGYNEQFF	TGTGCCAGCAGTTACGAGTTTGGAGGATACAATGAGCAGTTCTTC
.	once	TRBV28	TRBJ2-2	CASRYTGELFF	TGTGCCAGCAGGTACACCGGGGAGCTGTTTTTT
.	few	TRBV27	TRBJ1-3	CASKSGPLSGNTIYF	TGTGCCAGCAAAAGCGGGCCCCTCTCTGGAAACACCATATATTTT
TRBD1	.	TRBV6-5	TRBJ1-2	CASSSSQGADYGYTF	TGTGCCAGCAGTTCTTCACAGGGGGCTGACTATGGCTACACCTTC
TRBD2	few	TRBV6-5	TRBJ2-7	CASSYLAGEPYEQYF	TGTGCCAGCAGTTATCTAGCGGGAGAACCCTACGAGCAGTACTTC